The next 14 T cell receptor beta chains were all read from a single sample in a study of cytomegalovirus exposure and HLA in healthy donors. The PCR was carried out with 60 Vbeta primers and 13 Jbeta primers. Assay used: immunoSEQ multiplex PCR; TCRdb lists only in-frame clones, some missing. This sample has 80,000 or so clones, with about three quarters found just once. The sequenced material came from PBMCs. These receptors all stem from a woman aged 40 to 50 in good health and CMV-seropositive.

This clone appeared a few times. The chain uses TRBV25-1 and TRBJ2-1; 10 positions agree with TRBD2. The length of the CDR3 is 14 residues. CDR1 and CDR2 (germline): MGHDK, SYGVNS. V lost 4 bases to trimming and J lost 7 bases; unmatched junction nucleotides: 4. This chain's CDR3 is CASSGAGGNNEQFF. The DNA for the CDR3 is TGTGCCAGCAGTGGAGCGGGGGGGAATAATGAGCAGTTCTTC. The full variable domain, with the rest looked up from reference TRBV25-1 and TRBJ2-1, is EADIYQTPRYLVIGTGKKITLECSQTMGHDKMYWYQQDPGMELHLIHYSYGVNSTEKGDLSSESTVSRIRTEHFPLTLESARPSHTSQYLCASSGAGGNNEQFFGPGTRLTVL.

V usage is TRBV6-6 and J usage is TRBJ1-2; D is unresolved. The ends were cut back, 4 bases at V and 6 bases at J, with 12 bases in the middle. CDR3 size: 13 residues. Germline V gives CDR1 MNHNY, CDR2 SVGAGI (reference sequence). CDR3 amino acids: CASSLGFGDGYTF. The CDR3 nucleotides read TGTGCCAGCAGTTTAGGGTTCGGGGATGGCTACACCTTC.

The rearrangement uses TRBV6-6 and TRBJ2-7, with 7 bases aligning to TRBD1. This CDR3 region has 15 residues. The V segment lost 0 bases and the J segment 1 base; nucleotides outside the gene matches: 3. Germline CDR1 MNHNY, CDR2 SVGAGI (reference sequence). The CDR3 DNA is TGTGCCAGCAGTTACTCAGAGACAGGGTCCTACGAGCAGTACTTC. Translation gives CASSYSETGSYEQYF.

This clone was seen a few times. The chain carries TRBV6-5 and TRBJ2-7; unclear D gene. The germline V gene encodes CDR1 MNHEY and CDR2 SVGAGI. The CDR3 consists of 12 residues. V gave up 6 bases and J gave up 2 bases, with 8 bases separating them. CDR3 DNA sequence: TGTGCCAGCAGGAAGTGGCCCTACGAGCAGTACTTC. Encoded protein: CASRKWPYEQYF.

The rearrangement uses TRBV7-9 and TRBJ2-7; 11 bases match TRBD2. J was trimmed by 6 bases and V by 3 bases; bases with no gene match: 4. The CDR3 is 14 amino acids. CDR1 is SEHNR, CDR2 FQNEAQ, per germline (reference sequence). CDR3 residues: CASSFPSGRIEQYF. The CDR3 DNA is TGTGCCAGCAGCTTCCCTAGCGGGAGGATCGAGCAGTACTTC. Drawing the rest from reference TRBV7-9 and TRBJ2-7, the complete variable domain is DTGVSQNPRHKITKRGQNVTFRCDPISEHNRLYWYRQTLGQGPEFLTYFQNEAQLEKSRLLSDRFSAERPKGSFSTLEIQRTEQGDSAMYLCASSFPSGRIEQYFGPGTRLTVT.

The chain is built from TRBV6-6 and TRBJ1-6, with TRBD1 as a possible D gene (5 bases). V gave up 7 bases and J gave up 7 bases, with 20 bases separating them. The CDR3 loop spans 16 amino acids. The germline CDR1 and CDR2 sequences are MNHNY and SVGAGI (reference sequence). CDR3 sequence reads: CASTPLEGRSNSPLHF. In DNA form, the CDR3 reads TGTGCCAGCACCCCATTGGAGGGACGGAGCAATTCACCCCTCCACTTT.

The chain couples TRBV30 to TRBJ2-5; D possibly corresponds to TRBD1 (6 bases). The CDR3 sequence is 14 residues long. The V gene's germline CDR1 is GTSNPN and CDR2 SVGIG (reference sequence). The germline V and J ends were trimmed by 3 bases and 1 base, with 12 bases remaining between them. CDR3 sequence reads: CAWSKTGFQETQYF. Here the CDR3 DNA reads TGTGCCTGGAGCAAAACAGGGTTCCAAGAGACCCAGTACTTC.

The chain is built from TRBV10-3 and TRBJ2-7, with 9 bases fitting TRBD2. This CDR3 region has 14 residues. The ends lost 0 bases at V and 13 bases at J; junction bases unmatched: 10. Germline V CDR1 and CDR2: ENHRY, SYGVKD. CDR3 DNA: TGTGCCATCAGTGAGTCGGCTCAAACGACTAGCGGTTACTTC. This translates into CAISESAQTTSGYF.

V and J are TRBV30 and TRBJ2-1; TRBD1 matches at 7 bases. Looked up from germline, CDR1 is GTSNPN and CDR2 is SVGIG (reference sequence). CDR3 length: 15 amino acids. V shed 0 bases, J shed 7 bases, and the junction held 9 bases outside the gene matches. This chain's CDR3 is CAWSVSVTGRNEQFF. CDR3 nucleotides: TGTGCCTGGAGTGTATCGGTGACAGGGCGGAATGAGCAGTTCTTC.

This clone showed up just a few times. The V gene is TRBV30, the J gene TRBJ1-1; a weak D match, TRBD1 (5 bases). The CDR3 spans 14 residues. Looked up from germline, CDR1 is GTSNPN and CDR2 is SVGIG (reference sequence). The V end lost 0 bases, the J end lost 2 bases, and 10 bases lay between the germline ends. CDR3 residues: CAWSVGAANTEAFF. The CDR3 DNA sequence: TGTGCCTGGAGTGTAGGGGCAGCCAACACTGAAGCTTTCTTT.

This clone was counted a single time. The J gene is TRBJ2-5, the V gene TRBV7-9; D is unresolved. The CDR3 consists of 13 residues. V was cut by 3 bases and J by 2 bases, with 7 bases left in between. Germline V gene sequence: CDR1 SEHNR, CDR2 FQNEAQ (reference sequence). The CDR3 here is CASSLSNQETQYF. CDR3 coding DNA: TGTGCCAGCAGCTTGTCCAATCAAGAGACCCAGTACTTC.

This clone was seen a handful of times. The CDR3 region is CASSEAGQTYNEQFF. Written as DNA, the CDR3 is TGTGCCAGCAGTGAAGCGGGACAGACCTACAATGAGCAGTTCTTC. The J gene is TRBJ2-1, the V gene TRBV6-1; TRBD1 aligns across 7 bases. CDR1 MNHNS and CDR2 SASEGT come from the germline V gene. The CDR3 totals 15 residues. The V and J ends lost 0 bases and 2 bases, in that order; junction bases with no gene match: 1.

The V and J genes are TRBV19 and TRBJ1-5, with a tentative D call TRBD1 (6 bases). The CDR3 consists of 15 residues. Germline-derived CDR1 and CDR2 are LNHDA and SQIVND (reference sequence). V lost 5 bases to trimming and J lost 5 bases, with 16 bases between them. This CDR3 reads CASSLLAGADQPQHF. The CDR3 DNA is TGTGCCAGTAGTCTCCTAGCAGGGGCCGATCAGCCCCAGCATTTT. The full variable domain, its missing parts supplied by reference TRBV19 and TRBJ1-5, is DGGITQSPKYLFRKEGQNVTLSCEQNLNHDAMYWYRQDPGQGLRLIYYSQIVNDFQKGDIAEGYSVSREKKESFPLTVTSAQKNPTAFYLCASSLLAGADQPQHFGDGTRLSIL.

This rearrangement joins TRBV7-8 to TRBJ1-1; TRBD1 is a possible D gene (5 bases). Germline CDR1 and CDR2: SGHVS and FQNEAQ. CDR3 length: 15 residues. Trimming stripped 2 bases from V and 0 bases from J, with 10 bases between. DNA of the CDR3: TGTGCCAGCAGCTTAAGGGGAGGAATGAACACTGAAGCTTTCTTT. Translating gives CASSLRGGMNTEAFF.